This TCR beta chain was sequenced for a study of T cells in Graves' hyperthyroidism and ophthalmopathy. What was amplified from RNA transcripts were TCR beta CDR3 regions. With the HTBI primer set, the TCR CDR3 went through a first round of RT-PCR. One entry per CDR3 protein results from TCRdb running MiXCR on the multiplex PCR reads. This table holds hundreds of thousands of distinct CDR3 sequences, around 13% found once. The germline gives CDR1 KGHDR, CDR2 SFDVKD. V shed 3 bases and J 6 bases; nucleotides not matched to a gene: 8. The CDR3 covers 16 residues. The TCR sequence derives from a woman between 18 and 30 years old with Graves' hyperthyroidism. The V call is TRBV24-1, the J call TRBJ2-1, with 9 bases identical to TRBD1. Sample: blood. The CDR3 sequence: CATSDPGTGNSNEQFF. The CDR3 DNA follows: TGTGCCACCAGTGATCCCGGGACAGGGAATAGCAATGAGCAGTTCTTC.